A single T cell receptor beta chain is shown here with its context. What it binds is not known. Other DNA sequences in this sample translate to the same CDR3. This sample was included in a study of cytomegalovirus exposure and HLA in healthy donors. 13 Jbeta primers and 60 Vbeta primers were used for the PCR. The repertoire was sequenced with immunoSEQ multiplex PCR; TCRdb's copy has only in-frame clones and lacks some. The table for this sample gives around 160,000 clones. The study, taken as a whole, reports: The study put under 200 TCR beta chains on its list as cytomegalovirus-associated.

The sequence was obtained from a woman aged 50 to 60 in good health and CMV-seronegative. The sample was PBMCs.

In nucleotides, the CDR3 is TGTGCCAGCAGCCAGGAGAGGTCCGGGGCCAACGTCCTGACTTTC. The encoded protein is CASSQERSGANVLTF. This chain links TRBV4-2 with TRBJ2-6; D uncertain. Per the germline V gene, CDR1 is LGHNA and CDR2 is YNFKEQ. The CDR3 is 15 residues long. V lost 3 bases to trimming and J lost 4 bases, with 10 bases between them.